Reported below is one T cell receptor (beta chain). RNA, once extracted, was reverse transcribed into cDNA for use as the sequencing template. The table came from immunoSEQ multiplex PCR; TCRdb's copy has only in-frame clones and leaves some out. The sample lists more than 200,000 clones, 66% seen once, with around 1.2% in the top ten. The data were obtained in a study of CD8+ T cells in alopecia areata. Sample treatment: oral pan-JAK inhibitor, 5-10 mg twice daily. V lost 2 bases and J lost 0, with 8 bases in between. The CDR3 contains 15 residues. Germline V lookup: CDR1 SGHRS, CDR2 YFSETQ. This sequence joins TRBV5-1 and TRBJ2-2; D possibly corresponds to TRBD1 (5 bases). The sequences come from CD4+ T cells sorted from blood, collected at approximately week 44, from a patient treated with tofacitinib. The source of this sequence is a human donor with alopecia areata. CDR3 loop: CASSFSGSNTGELFF. The CDR3 DNA reads TGCGCCAGCAGCTTCTCAGGGTCGAACACCGGGGAGCTGTTTTTT. Using reference TRBV5-1 and TRBJ2-2 for the parts outside the CDR3, the full variable domain is KAGVTQTPRYLIKTRGQQVTLSCSPISGHRSVSWYQQTPGQGLQFLFEYFSETQRNKGNFPGRFSGRQFSNSRSEMNVSTLELGDSALYLCASSFSGSNTGELFFGEGSRLTVL.